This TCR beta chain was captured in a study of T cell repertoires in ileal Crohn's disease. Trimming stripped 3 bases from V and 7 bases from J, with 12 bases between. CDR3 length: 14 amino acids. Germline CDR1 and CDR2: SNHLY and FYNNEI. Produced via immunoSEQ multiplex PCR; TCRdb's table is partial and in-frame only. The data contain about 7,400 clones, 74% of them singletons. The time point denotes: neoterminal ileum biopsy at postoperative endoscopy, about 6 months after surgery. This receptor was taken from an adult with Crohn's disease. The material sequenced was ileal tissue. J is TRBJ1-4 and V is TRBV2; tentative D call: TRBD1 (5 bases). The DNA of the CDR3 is TGTGCCAGCAGTGACGCAGGGTTAGGTGAAAAACTGTTTTTT. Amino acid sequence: CASSDAGLGEKLFF.